These T cell receptor beta chains were read from a single sample in a study of T-cell reconstitution after alpha-beta-depleted transplantation in children. TCRdb ran MiXCR on the PCR reads and lists one entry per CDR3 protein. The sample records about 610,000 distinct CDR3 sequences, about 10% being singletons. The starting material was PBMCs from the stem cell graft donor, obtained from the stem cell graft. These receptors were obtained from a human donor who donated a stem cell graft to a child with acute myeloid leukemia. The conserved cysteine and the conserved F or W are not part of the CDR3 here. Not every row has a clone size; where given, it reads once, few, many or a size class.

v_gene	abundance	j_gene	CDR3aa
TRBV20-1	many	TRBJ2-1	SARDRGLATNEQF
TRBV6-5	NA	TRBJ1-5	ASSRLTGDNQPQH
TRBV12-1	NA	TRBJ2-7	AISSGLDCYEQY
TRBV6-1	NA	TRBJ2-3	ASRDGTTFADTQY
TRBV2	few	TRBJ2-4	ASSEDLSAKNIQY
TRBV20-1	NA	TRBJ2-1	SARNSRRPQPSYNEQF
TRBV7-2	many	TRBJ2-7	ASSSYGTPSYEQY
TRBV6-5	NA	TRBJ1-2	ASSYSVFGQGGSDGYT
TRBV7-8	few	TRBJ2-1	ASSPRAGGSFEQF
TRBV12-3/TRBV12-4	NA	TRBJ2-7	ASSPDGGPSYEQY
TRBV5-1	few	TRBJ1-2	ASSLAPAGDPTGAGYT
TRBV13	many	TRBJ2-3	ASSLGGREDTQY
TRBV6-1	NA	TRBJ1-6	AIGEGTKSSYNSPLH
TRBV7-9	many	TRBJ2-1	ASAGTVLSFGEQF
TRBV7-2	few	TRBJ1-3	ASSPRGDGGGNTIY
TRBV28	NA	TRBJ2-2	ASSLKGPGGELF
TRBV4-3	NA	TRBJ2-2	ASSPSYGSIAGELF
TRBV12-3/TRBV12-4	many	TRBJ1-5	ASSSDRIQPQH
TRBV20-1	many	TRBJ1-6	SASDPSGQGVSPLH
TRBV11-2	NA	TRBJ2-5	ASSLDMSSGSRETQY
TRBV29-1	few	TRBJ1-2	SVLFSGTRYGYT
TRBV29-1	few	TRBJ2-1	SVVSGSGGREQF
TRBV29-1	many	TRBJ2-1	SVILALSYNEQF
TRBV12-3/TRBV12-4	NA	TRBJ1-5	ASSSPHIVDSNQPQH